These 20 T cell receptor beta chains came from one sample sequenced in a study of T cell responses to AZD1222 COVID-19 vaccine. Here immunoSEQ multiplex PCR was the method, and the copy in TCRdb shows in-frame clones only, minus some. Altogether just under 90,000 clones are present, over 75% being singletons, with the ten largest covering about 5.8%. This specimen was peripheral blood, taken on day 0 of AZD1222 vaccination. The receptors stem from an adult in good health.

With regard to this clone: Other DNA sequences in the sample encode the same CDR3. The chain couples TRBV19 to TRBJ2-3, with 7 bases matching TRBD1. The trim removed 1 base at V and 2 bases at J, leaving 3 bases unmatched. Germline CDR1 reads LNHDA; CDR2 reads SQIVND (reference sequence). The CDR3 runs 15 residues. As DNA, the CDR3 is TGTGCCAGTAGTATAGGGGGGACAGTCACAGATACGCAGTATTTT. Its translation: CASSIGGTVTDTQYF.

The chain employs TRBV5-1 and TRBJ1-1; possible D gene TRBD1, 6 bases. V was pared by 0 bases and J by 1 base, with 13 bases between. This CDR3 spans 16 amino acids. Germline CDR1 SGHRS, CDR2 YFSETQ. CDR3 region: CASSLGTGNRNTEAFF. The DNA for the CDR3 is TGCGCCAGCAGCTTGGGCACAGGGAATAGGAACACTGAAGCTTTCTTT. Full variable domain (outside the CDR3, taken from reference TRBV5-1 and TRBJ1-1): KAGVTQTPRYLIKTRGQQVTLSCSPISGHRSVSWYQQTPGQGLQFLFEYFSETQRNKGNFPGRFSGRQFSNSRSEMNVSTLELGDSALYLCASSLGTGNRNTEAFFGQGTRLTVV.

V usage is TRBV10-1 and J usage is TRBJ2-5; the D is unclear. With 0 bases removed from V and 5 bases from J, the gap between germline ends came to 13 bases. The CDR3 has 15 amino acids. Germline V gives CDR1 WNHNN, CDR2 SYGVQD (reference sequence). The CDR3 sequence is CASSESVWGWETQYF. DNA of the CDR3: TGCGCCAGCAGTGAGTCTGTATGGGGATGGGAGACCCAGTACTTC.

This clone was counted only a few times. This chain joins TRBV7-9 and TRBJ1-2; TRBD1 agrees at 12 bases. The V gene's germline CDR1 is SEHNR and CDR2 FQNEAQ (reference sequence). The CDR3 runs to 17 residues. The junction had 7 bases not matched to a gene; V was cut back by 1 base and J by 4 bases. In nucleotides, the CDR3 is TGTGCCAGCAGCTTAGAGGGGACAGGGGGCTCTGCCTATGGCTACACCTTC. Translation gives CASSLEGTGGSAYGYTF.

V gene TRBV29-1 combines with J gene TRBJ1-2; perhaps TRBD1 as D (5 bases). The CDR3 is 11 amino acids. The germline V gene has CDR1 SQVTM and CDR2 ANQGSEA. V was clipped by 6 bases and J by 7 bases, with 12 bases between them. The CDR3 nucleotides are TGCAGCGTAGCCACAGGTGCTGGCTACACCTTC. Translation gives CSVATGAGYTF.

V gene TRBV13 combines with J gene TRBJ1-4, with a tentative D call TRBD1 (6 bases). Per germline, CDR1 PRHDT and CDR2 FYEKMQ (reference sequence). The CDR3 length is 20 residues. The V gene lost 2 bases and the J gene lost 0 bases, with 22 bases spanning the gap. CDR3 DNA: TGTGCCAGCAGCTTACGGGTTGACAGGTTCGGGAGTGCAACTAATGAAAAACTGTTTTTT. This codes for CASSLRVDRFGSATNEKLFF.

The chain recombines TRBV28 with TRBJ2-3; TRBD2 aligns across 8 bases. Germline V gene sequence: CDR1 MDHEN, CDR2 SYDVKM. V shed 10 bases, J shed 7 bases, and the junction held 10 bases outside the gene matches. The CDR3 contains 13 residues. The CDR3 sequence is CATSLGTSNTQYF. Written as DNA, the CDR3 is TGTGCCACTTCGTTAGGGACTAGTAATACGCAGTATTTT.

This rearrangement joins TRBV9 to TRBJ1-1, with D hard to call. The length of the CDR3 is 14 residues. V lost 3 bases and J 3 bases, leaving 12 bases between the germline ends. CDR1 and CDR2 from the germline V gene are SGDLS and YYNGEE. CDR3 loop: CASSATEAYTEAFF. The CDR3 DNA reads as TGTGCCAGCAGCGCCACCGAGGCGTACACTGAAGCTTTCTTT.

The chain is built from TRBV18 and TRBJ2-2; D is perhaps TRBD1 (6 bases). The V gene's germline CDR1 is KGHSH and CDR2 LQKENI. This CDR3 contains 19 residues. The germline V and J ends were trimmed by 3 bases and 0 bases, with 20 bases remaining between them. In DNA form, the CDR3 reads TGTGCCAGCTCACCCAGGGGACACGCCATGTTCGCGAACACCGGGGAGCTGTTTTTT. It codes for CASSPRGHAMFANTGELFF.

V gene TRBV5-1 combines with J gene TRBJ2-3; maybe TRBD1 (6 bases). The CDR3 length is 15 residues. From germline, CDR1 is SGHRS and CDR2 YFSETQ. Trimming cost V 4 bases and J 0 bases, with 12 bases left between them. The CDR3 nucleotides read TGCGCCAGCAGCCCCGGGACATCTAGCACAGATACGCAGTATTTT. Protein sequence: CASSPGTSSTDTQYF.

The chain has TRBV7-9 and TRBJ2-7, with TRBD2 as a possible D gene (6 bases). This CDR3 region has 16 residues. V was trimmed by 5 bases and J by 1 base, leaving 18 bases between them. Germline V lookup: CDR1 SEHNR, CDR2 FQNEAQ (reference sequence). The CDR3: CASSPSGGAESYEQYF. CDR3 DNA: TGTGCCAGCAGCCCCTCCGGGGGAGCGGAGTCCTACGAGCAGTACTTC. The full variable domain, rest sourced from reference TRBV7-9 and TRBJ2-7, is DTGVSQNPRHKITKRGQNVTFRCDPISEHNRLYWYRQTLGQGPEFLTYFQNEAQLEKSRLLSDRFSAERPKGSFSTLEIQRTEQGDSAMYLCASSPSGGAESYEQYFGPGTRLTVT.

J is TRBJ2-7 and V is TRBV7-9; 10 bases map to TRBD2. The CDR3 covers 15 residues. The V and J ends lost 5 bases and 0 bases, in that order; junction bases with no gene match: 4. The germline CDR1 and CDR2 sequences are SEHNR and FQNEAQ (reference sequence). The CDR3 bases are TGTGCCAGCAGCCATCCTAGCGGGAGCTCCTACGAGCAGTACTTC. Translating gives CASSHPSGSSYEQYF.

J is TRBJ1-5 and V is TRBV7-2; TRBD1 might be the D (5 bases). Per germline, CDR1 SGHTA and CDR2 FQGNSA. This CDR3 has 13 residues. V was trimmed by 8 bases and J by 5 bases, leaving 13 bases between them. The CDR3: CASGTRGDQPQHF. The CDR3, as DNA: TGTGCCAGCGGAACCCGGGGGGATCAGCCCCAGCATTTT. Supplemented by reference TRBV7-2 and TRBJ1-5, the full variable domain reads GAGVSQSPSNKVTEKGKDVELRCDPISGHTALYWYRQSLGQGLEFLIYFQGNSAPDKSGLPSDRFSAERTGGSVSTLTIQRTQQEDSAVYLCASGTRGDQPQHFGDGTRLSIL.

This chain joins TRBV12-3 or TRBV12-4 and TRBJ2-1, with D perhaps TRBD1 or TRBD2 (5 bases each). The germline V and J ends were trimmed by 5 bases and 7 bases, with 9 bases remaining between them. The CDR3 has 12 residues. CDR3 sequence: CASSGDRNEQFF. CDR3 coding DNA: TGTGCCAGCAGTGGGGACCGAAATGAGCAGTTCTTC.

The chain uses TRBV7-9 and TRBJ2-1, with D uncertain. Germline assignment: CDR1 SEHNR and CDR2 FQNEAQ (reference sequence). The V and J ends lost 5 bases and 0 bases respectively, with 14 bases between them. The CDR3 consists of 16 residues. CDR3 residues: CASSGKSKSSYNEQFF. The CDR3 DNA reads as TGTGCCAGCAGCGGAAAAAGCAAGAGCTCCTACAATGAGCAGTTCTTC.

The chain is built from TRBV5-4 and TRBJ2-5, with 8 positions matching TRBD2. The CDR3 is made up of 16 amino acids. V shed 3 bases and J 4 bases; nucleotides not matched to a gene: 11. Germline-derived CDR1 and CDR2 are SGHNT and YYREEE (reference sequence). The CDR3 region is CASSSFGERESETQYF. CDR3 coding DNA: TGTGCCAGCAGCTCCTTTGGGGAGCGGGAGTCAGAGACCCAGTACTTC. The full variable domain, completed using reference TRBV5-4 and TRBJ2-5, is ETGVTQSPTHLIKTRGQQVTLRCSSQSGHNTVSWYQQALGQGPQFIFQYYREEENGRGNFPPRFSGLQFPNYSSELNVNALELDDSALYLCASSSFGERESETQYFGPGTRLLVL.

The V and J genes are TRBV6-5 and TRBJ2-3; D uncertain. Trimming removed 7 bases from V and 4 bases from J, with 15 bases in between. Germline values: CDR1 MNHEY, CDR2 SVGAGI. CDR3 length: 14 residues. In DNA form, the CDR3 reads TGTGCCAGCAAAGTTAGTGGAAGCGCAGATACGCAGTATTTT. It translates to CASKVSGSADTQYF.

The chain couples TRBV12-3 or TRBV12-4 to TRBJ1-3; the D is unclear. V shed 6 bases and J shed 2 bases, with 8 bases lying between them. The CDR3 is 13 amino acids. The CDR3 sequence: CASSRLAGNTIYF. CDR3 bases: TGTGCCAGCAGCCGCCTGGCTGGAAACACCATATATTTT.

The chain joins TRBV27 to TRBJ1-5; TRBD1 matches 8 bases. Germline-derived CDR1 and CDR2 are MNHEY and SMNVEV (reference sequence). Trimming removed 5 bases from V and 4 bases from J; junction bases left unmatched: 4. This CDR3 comprises 14 residues. The CDR3 loop reads CASSPRQGNQPQHF. The DNA of the CDR3 is TGTGCCAGCAGTCCACGACAGGGGAATCAGCCCCAGCATTTT.

About this clone: This same CDR3 is encoded by further DNA sequences in the sample. The rearrangement joins TRBV19 to TRBJ2-1, with a tentative D call TRBD1 (6 bases). The CDR3 is 15 residues long. The V gene lost 7 bases and the J gene lost 0 bases, with 13 bases spanning the gap. Looked up from germline, CDR1 is LNHDA and CDR2 is SQIVND (reference sequence). CDR3 amino acids: CASTPDRSSYNEQFF. In DNA form, the CDR3 reads TGTGCCAGTACTCCGGACAGAAGCTCCTACAATGAGCAGTTCTTC. Drawing the rest from reference TRBV19 and TRBJ2-1, the complete variable domain is DGGITQSPKYLFRKEGQNVTLSCEQNLNHDAMYWYRQDPGQGLRLIYYSQIVNDFQKGDIAEGYSVSREKKESFPLTVTSAQKNPTAFYLCASTPDRSSYNEQFFGPGTRLTVL.